The clone carrying this T cell receptor beta chain occurred many times. Its antigen is currently unknown. Mismatch with germline at one junction end may stem from a read error. The data were taken from a study of T cell repertoires in cytomegalovirus infection. Germline CDR1 LNHDA, CDR2 SQIVND (reference sequence). CDR3 size: 15 residues. TCRdb ran MiXCR on the reads and lists one entry per CDR3 protein. This sample has about 500,000 distinct CDR3 sequences, with 33% found just once. This chain joins TRBV19 and TRBJ2-1; 11 nucleotides match TRBD2. This TCR came from a human donor in good health (CMV status not recorded). Some clones in this sample may be carry-over from other donors' samples. Sequenced here: cultured PBMCs, sampled from culture after CMV antigen stimulation. The CDR3 loop reads CASSIAGGSYNEQFF. The DNA for the CDR3 is TGTGCCAGTAGCATAGCGGGAGGGTCCTACAATGAGCAGTTCTTC. Full variable domain (outside the CDR3, taken from reference TRBV19 and TRBJ2-1): DGGITQSPKYLFRKEGQNVTLSCEQNLNHDAMYWYRQDPGQGLRLIYYSQIVNDFQKGDIAEGYSVSREKKESFPLTVTSAQKNPTAFYLCASSIAGGSYNEQFFGPGTRLTVL.